The rows below give T cell receptor beta chains drawn from one sample of a study of T cells and Merkel cell carcinoma outcomes. The method was immunoSEQ multiplex PCR; TCRdb's version includes in-frame clones alone and lacks a portion of them. The table lists under 25,000 clones, roughly 80% of them singletons. Sequencing was carried out using tumor tissue from Merkel cell carcinoma. The receptors derive from a human donor with Merkel cell carcinoma. CDR3s include the opening cysteine and the closing phenylalanine or tryptophan. The D gene is left open where the match is weak. Clone size is stated in some rows and not others, as once, few, many or a class when expanded.

clone_size,v_call,j_call,d_call,cdr3_nt,cdr3_aa
NA,TRBV9,TRBJ2-1,TRBD2,TGTGCCAGCAGCCCGTGGACTAGTTTCAATGAGCAGTTCTTC,CASSPWTSFNEQFF
NA,TRBV25-1,TRBJ1-1,NA,TGTGCCAGCAGTGAGGTGGGGAACACTGAAGCTTTCTTT,CASSEVGNTEAFF
NA,TRBV29-1,TRBJ2-1,TRBD2,TGCAGCGTCCGCGTTTGGGCTAGCGGGGGGCGTGGTGAGCAGTTCTTC,CSVRVWASGGRGEQFF
NA,TRBV11-2,TRBJ2-1,NA,TGTGCCAGCAGCTTAGTGGGGCGCTGGATCAGAGAGCAGTTCTTC,CASSLVGRWIREQFF
NA,TRBV6-5,TRBJ1-3,NA,TGTGCCAGCAGTTACACAGGAGGATCTGGAAACACCATATATTTT,CASSYTGGSGNTIYF
NA,TRBV27,TRBJ2-1,TRBD1,TGTGCCAGCAAACAGGGGATGGGCGATGAGCAGTTCTTC,CASKQGMGDEQFF
few,TRBV4-1,TRBJ2-7,TRBD2,TGCGCCAGCAGCCCGGGGACTAGCGGGAACGAGCAGTACTTC,CASSPGTSGNEQYF
NA,TRBV2,TRBJ2-1,NA,TGTGCCAGCATACCACGTCTAGCGTCCCACAATGAGCAGTTCTTC,CASIPRLASHNEQFF
NA,TRBV28,TRBJ1-2,NA,TGTGCCAGCAGTTTAAATGGCTATGGCTACACCTTC,CASSLNGYGYTF
NA,TRBV27,TRBJ2-7,NA,TGTGCCAGTCAGAACAGCGGCTGGCAGTACTTC,CASQNSGWQYF
few,TRBV7-6,TRBJ2-1,TRBD1,TGTGCCAGCAGCAAACAGGGGGCATCGAATGAGCAGTTCTTC,CASSKQGASNEQFF
NA,TRBV9,TRBJ2-3,NA,TGTGCCAGCAGTATATTTGCAGATACGCAGTATTTT,CASSIFADTQYF
NA,TRBV7-8,TRBJ1-1,NA,TGTGCCAGCAGCTCGAGTCGGACCCCTTGGCGCACTGAAGCTTTCTTT,CASSSSRTPWRTEAFF
NA,TRBV12-5,TRBJ2-7,NA,TGTGCTAGTGTCCGGCACACCTACGAGCAGTACTTC,CASVRHTYEQYF
NA,TRBV30,TRBJ2-5,TRBD2,TGCGGACTAGCTCTATTCCAGACCCAGTACTTC,CGLALFQTQYF
NA,TRBV5-1,TRBJ2-7,NA,TGCGCCAGCAGCCCGCGAGAGGGGTTTTCCACCTACGAGCAGTACTTC,CASSPREGFSTYEQYF
NA,TRBV10-3,TRBJ1-1,NA,TGTGCCATCAGAGGGGGTGTTCAGGTCGAGGCTTTCTTT,CAIRGGVQVEAFF
NA,TRBV5-5,TRBJ1-4,NA,TGTGCCAGCAGCTTCCAAGGGGCGGAAAAACTGTTTTTT,CASSFQGAEKLFF
NA,TRBV25-1,TRBJ1-2,NA,TGTGCCAGCAGTGAATATCTGCCGCCATATGGCTACACCTTC,CASSEYLPPYGYTF
NA,TRBV18,TRBJ2-7,TRBD1,TGTGCCAGCTCACCAGAGGGGGCGGTCTACGAGCAGTACTTC,CASSPEGAVYEQYF
NA,TRBV4-1,TRBJ1-4,NA,TGCGCCAGCAGCGGACTCCCCCAGTTTGCAACTAATGAAAAACTGTTTTTT,CASSGLPQFATNEKLFF
NA,TRBV5-8,TRBJ2-3,NA,TGTGCCAGCAGCTTGAAAGGGGCAGATACGCAGTATTTT,CASSLKGADTQYF
NA,TRBV11-1,TRBJ1-1,NA,TGTGCCAGCAGCCCGGGGGGGTCCACTGAAGCTTTCTTT,CASSPGGSTEAFF
NA,TRBV11-1,TRBJ1-1,TRBD1,TGTGCCAGCAGCTTCAGGGACAGGGATCGTTGGGCTGAAGCTTTCTTT,CASSFRDRDRWAEAFF
NA,TRBV11-3,TRBJ1-2,NA,TGTGCCATCACTCCCGAACGGGGGTATGGCTACACCTTC,CAITPERGYGYTF
NA,TRBV4-1,TRBJ1-5,NA,TGCGCCAGCAGCCAAGTTGTGGGGAAGCCCCAGCATTTT,CASSQVVGKPQHF
NA,TRBV9,TRBJ1-1,NA,TGTGCCAGCAGCCTAGGGACGGGCACTGAAGCTTTCTTT,CASSLGTGTEAFF
few,TRBV7-3,TRBJ2-3,NA,TGTGCCAGCAGAGGAGGAGGAGACACAGATACGCAGTATTTT,CASRGGGDTDTQYF
NA,TRBV7-3,TRBJ2-7,NA,TGTGCCAGCAGCCCCGACGTCTACGAGCAGTATTTC,CASSPDVYEQYF
NA,TRBV6-1,TRBJ1-2,NA,TGTGCCAGCAGTGAAGCTTGGGGGTCGGGCTACACCTTC,CASSEAWGSGYTF
NA,TRBV5-1,TRBJ1-2,NA,TGCGCCAGCACTTTAAGAGGCGGGGGGAGTGGCTACACCTTC,CASTLRGGGSGYTF
NA,TRBV27,TRBJ2-5,NA,TGTGCCAGCAGTTTCTGGGGGCAGGCCGAGACCCAGTACTTC,CASSFWGQAETQYF
few,TRBV7-9,TRBJ2-3,NA,TGTGCCTCCCCCCATGCGCAGTATTTT,CASPHAQYF
NA,TRBV6-5,TRBJ1-1,NA,TGTGCCAGCAGGCCTCCGGGACGGTTGAACACTGAAGCTTTCTTT,CASRPPGRLNTEAFF
few,TRBV5-4,TRBJ1-1,NA,TGTGCCAGCAGCTTGGGGGGGGCGACTGAAGCTTTCTTT,CASSLGGATEAFF
NA,TRBV5-1,TRBJ1-1,NA,TGCGCCAGCAGCCTCGGCGCATCGAAAGCTTTCTTT,CASSLGASKAFF
NA,TRBV10-2,TRBJ1-6,NA,TGCGCCAGCAGTCAGGGAGACTCACCCCTCCACTTT,CASSQGDSPLHF
NA,TRBV28,TRBJ2-7,NA,TGTGCCAGCAGTACAGGGTCGCCACGCTACGAGCAGTACTTC,CASSTGSPRYEQYF
NA,TRBV5-1,TRBJ2-5,TRBD1,TGCGCCAGCAGAAACGGGGACAGGGGTTATGGAGAGACCCAGTACTTC,CASRNGDRGYGETQYF
NA,TRBV6-5,TRBJ1-4,NA,TGTGCCAGCAGTTACGCGGGTTTGGGAGAAAAACTGTTTTTT,CASSYAGLGEKLFF
NA,TRBV4-2,TRBJ2-2,NA,TGTGCCAGCAGCCAAGATTACAGGGCGGGGACGGTAAGCGGGGAGCTGTTTTTT,CASSQDYRAGTVSGELFF
few,TRBV18,TRBJ1-4,NA,TGTGCCAGCTCACCCTTTAACAGACCTAATGAAAAACTGTTTTTT,CASSPFNRPNEKLFF
NA,TRBV7-9,TRBJ1-5,NA,TGTGCCAGCAGCTTAGCGGGGTCTGGCAATCAGCCCCAGCATTTT,CASSLAGSGNQPQHF
NA,TRBV28,TRBJ1-5,TRBD1,TGTGCCATTTCCACCGGGACAGGGATTAGCAATCAGCCCCAGCATTTT,CAISTGTGISNQPQHF
NA,TRBV5-4,TRBJ1-4,NA,TGTGCCAGCAGCTCCGCTTCTAATGAAAAACTGTTTTTT,CASSSASNEKLFF
NA,TRBV7-9,TRBJ2-3,NA,TGTGCCAGCAGACCGAAGGGGATCGGCGGAAACACAGATACGCAGTATTTT,CASRPKGIGGNTDTQYF
NA,TRBV7-9,TRBJ1-2,NA,TGTGCCAGCAGCTTAGATTGGCCGGCGGGACGGGGTAACTATGGCTACACCTTC,CASSLDWPAGRGNYGYTF
few,TRBV6-1,TRBJ2-5,NA,TGTGCCAGCAGTGATTTGTGGGTAACCCAAGAGACCCAGTACTTC,CASSDLWVTQETQYF
NA,TRBV28,TRBJ1-2,NA,TGTGCCAGCAGTGGGACTTACCTTAACTATGGCTACACCTTC,CASSGTYLNYGYTF
NA,TRBV18,TRBJ1-1,TRBD1,TGTGCCAGCTCACTGCCCTGCCACCGGGACAGGGGAGGCCCACGCACTGAAGCTTTCTTT,CASSLPCHRDRGGPRTEAFF
NA,TRBV6-1,TRBJ1-2,NA,TGTGCCAGCAGTCCACCGGACCCACCGTTCGGCTACACCTTC,CASSPPDPPFGYTF
once,TRBV5-1,TRBJ2-3,TRBD2,TGCGCCAGCAGCTCCTCCGGGACTAGAACCCCCACAGATACGCAGTATTTT,CASSSSGTRTPTDTQYF
NA,TRBV9,TRBJ1-2,TRBD1,TGTGCCAGCAGCGTGGGACAGGGGGATGGCTACACCTTC,CASSVGQGDGYTF
NA,TRBV5-6,TRBJ1-2,NA,TGTGCCAGCAGCTTGGTGGCAGCCACTCCCTATGGCTACACCTTC,CASSLVAATPYGYTF
NA,TRBV19,TRBJ2-1,TRBD2,TGTGCCAGTAACCACGGGTATAGCGGGAGGGCTCTTGAGCAGTTCTTC,CASNHGYSGRALEQFF